This TCR beta chain was sequenced for a study of T-cell reconstitution after alpha-beta-depleted transplantation in children. CDR1 is DFQATT and CDR2 is SNEGSKA in the germline V gene (reference sequence). Trimming cost V 0 bases and J 6 bases, with 6 bases left between them. CDR3 length: 12 residues. Unique molecular identifiers tagged the TCRbeta library. A single record per CDR3 protein comes from TCRdb applying MiXCR to the PCR reads. The sample yields some 640,000 distinct CDR3 sequences, around a sixth seen once. This clonotype has a count of ten or more. The specimen comprised PBMCs from the stem cell graft donor, sampled from the stem cell graft. The chain is built from TRBV20-1 and TRBJ2-1; no clear D. The clonotype comes from a human donor who donated a stem cell graft to a child with acute myeloid leukemia. The CDR3, as DNA: TGCAGTGCTAGAGATGTGGGCAATGAGCAGTTCTTC. Translating it yields CSARDVGNEQFF.